This T cell receptor beta chain was documented in a study of T cells generated in artificial thymic organoids. Study-level points and caveats: Thymic and blood naive CD8 cells had diversity comparable to organoid-derived ones.

Semi-nested PCR with reverse primers in the TRAC or TRBC constant regions amplified each chain separately. Each CDR3 protein is one row after TCRdb ran MiXCR on the 5' RACE reads. The sample records about 3,300 distinct CDR3 sequences, about a third being singletons. Peripheral blood, not mobilized, was taken from healthy adult donors. Sorted cells were CD3+TCRalphabeta+CD8+CD45RO-CCR7+ naive CD8 T cells from blood. Germline loops: CDR1 MDHEN, CDR2 SYDVKM. The V end lost 6 bases, the J end lost 4 bases, and 11 bases lay between the germline ends. CDR3 size: 13 residues. By sample share, this clonotype is medium-sized. What it binds is unknown.

Sequencing input: naive CD8+ T cells from blood. Subset indicated: CD3+TCRalphabeta+CD8SP T cells; for blood, CD45RO-CCR7+ naive CD8+ T cells. The chain is built from TRBV28 and TRBJ2-3, with D possibly being TRBD2 (6 bases). The source is a human donor who gave cord blood stem cells for thymic organoid culture, a cardiac surgery patient who gave postnatal thymus, or a blood donor (not recorded which). The CDR3 DNA follows: TGTGCCAGCAGACCAACTAGCTCAGATACGCAGTATTTT. This translates into CASRPTSSDTQYF.